This T cell receptor (beta chain) was sequenced for a study of T cell responses to AZD1222 COVID-19 vaccine. This clone appeared a few times. Germline V lookup: CDR1 SGHDT, CDR2 YYEEEE. Trimming cost V 2 bases and J 4 bases; bases outside gene matches: 8. This CDR3 contains 16 residues. Measured with immunoSEQ multiplex PCR; TCRdb has only the in-frame clones, and not every one. Of roughly 200,000 clones in the sample, more than 90% were seen once. The specimen comprised peripheral blood, sampled 28 days after the second dose of the MenACWY control vaccine. The sequence derives from an adult who received the MenACWY meningococcal vaccine as a control. This chain uses TRBV5-6 with TRBJ2-3; 9 bases fit TRBD2. This CDR3 is CASSFPSAGGADTQYF. The CDR3 DNA reads as TGTGCCAGCAGCTTCCCGAGCGCGGGAGGGGCAGATACGCAGTATTTT.